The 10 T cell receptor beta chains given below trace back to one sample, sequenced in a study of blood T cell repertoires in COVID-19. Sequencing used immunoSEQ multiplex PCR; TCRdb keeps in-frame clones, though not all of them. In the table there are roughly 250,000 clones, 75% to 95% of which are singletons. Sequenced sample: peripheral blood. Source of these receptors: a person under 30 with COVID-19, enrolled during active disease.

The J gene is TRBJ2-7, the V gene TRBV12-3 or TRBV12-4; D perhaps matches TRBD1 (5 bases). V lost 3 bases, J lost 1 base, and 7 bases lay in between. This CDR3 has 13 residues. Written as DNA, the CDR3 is TGTGCCAGCAGTTTGACAGATTCCTACGAGCAGTACTTC. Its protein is CASSLTDSYEQYF.

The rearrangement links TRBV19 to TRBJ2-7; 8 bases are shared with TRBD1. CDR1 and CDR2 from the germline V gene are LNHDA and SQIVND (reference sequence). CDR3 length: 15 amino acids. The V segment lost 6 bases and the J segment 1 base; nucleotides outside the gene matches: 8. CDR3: CASSRTGTRSYEQYF. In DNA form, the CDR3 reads TGTGCCAGTAGCCGGACAGGGACCCGATCCTACGAGCAGTACTTC.

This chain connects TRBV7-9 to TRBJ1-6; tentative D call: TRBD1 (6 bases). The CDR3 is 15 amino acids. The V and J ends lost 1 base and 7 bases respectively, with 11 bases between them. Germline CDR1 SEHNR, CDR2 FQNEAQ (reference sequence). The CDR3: CASSLGGGLNSPLHF. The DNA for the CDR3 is TGTGCCAGCAGCTTAGGAGGGGGTCTCAATTCACCCCTCCACTTT.

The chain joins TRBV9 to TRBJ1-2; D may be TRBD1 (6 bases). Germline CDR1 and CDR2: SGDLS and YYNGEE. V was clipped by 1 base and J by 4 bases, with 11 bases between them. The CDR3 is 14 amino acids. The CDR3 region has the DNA TGTGCCAGCAGCGTACAAGGGGGGGGCTATGGCTACACCTTC. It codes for CASSVQGGGYGYTF.

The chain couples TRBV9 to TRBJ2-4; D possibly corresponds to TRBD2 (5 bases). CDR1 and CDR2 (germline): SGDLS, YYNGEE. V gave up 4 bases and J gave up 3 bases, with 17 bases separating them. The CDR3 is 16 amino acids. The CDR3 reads CASSPGVGGRKNIQYF. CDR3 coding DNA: TGTGCCAGCAGCCCCGGGGTGGGCGGGCGCAAAAACATTCAGTACTTC.

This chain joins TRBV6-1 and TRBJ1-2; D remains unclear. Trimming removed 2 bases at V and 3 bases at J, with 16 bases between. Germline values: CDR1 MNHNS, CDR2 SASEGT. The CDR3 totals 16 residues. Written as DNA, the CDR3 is TGTGCCAGCAGTGAATGGGAGACGGTTGTGGACTATGGCTACACCTTC. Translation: CASSEWETVVDYGYTF.

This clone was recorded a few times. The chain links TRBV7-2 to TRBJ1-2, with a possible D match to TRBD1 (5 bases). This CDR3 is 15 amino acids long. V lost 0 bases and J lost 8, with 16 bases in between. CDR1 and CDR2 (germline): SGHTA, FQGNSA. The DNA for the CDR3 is TGTGCCAGCAGCTTAGCGCTAGACAGATCATCCGGCTACACCTTC. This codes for CASSLALDRSSGYTF.

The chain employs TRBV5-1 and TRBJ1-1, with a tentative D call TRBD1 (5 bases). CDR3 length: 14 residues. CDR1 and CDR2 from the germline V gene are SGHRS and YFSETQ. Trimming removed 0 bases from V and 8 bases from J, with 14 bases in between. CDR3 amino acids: CASSLDGGAREAFF. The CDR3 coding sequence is TGCGCCAGCAGCTTGGATGGAGGGGCCAGGGAAGCTTTCTTT.

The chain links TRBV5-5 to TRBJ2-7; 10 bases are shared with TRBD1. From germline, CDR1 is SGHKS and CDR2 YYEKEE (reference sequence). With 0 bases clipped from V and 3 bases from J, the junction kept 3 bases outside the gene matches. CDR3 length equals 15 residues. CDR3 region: CASSLVGTGVYEQYF. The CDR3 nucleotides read TGTGCCAGCAGCTTGGTCGGGACAGGGGTCTACGAGCAGTACTTC.

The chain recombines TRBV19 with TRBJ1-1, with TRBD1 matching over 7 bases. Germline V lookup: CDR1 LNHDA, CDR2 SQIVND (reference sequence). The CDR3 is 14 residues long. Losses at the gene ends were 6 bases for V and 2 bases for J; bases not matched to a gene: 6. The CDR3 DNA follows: TGTGCCAGTAGCAACCGGGACAGAAACACTGAAGCTTTCTTT. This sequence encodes CASSNRDRNTEAFF.